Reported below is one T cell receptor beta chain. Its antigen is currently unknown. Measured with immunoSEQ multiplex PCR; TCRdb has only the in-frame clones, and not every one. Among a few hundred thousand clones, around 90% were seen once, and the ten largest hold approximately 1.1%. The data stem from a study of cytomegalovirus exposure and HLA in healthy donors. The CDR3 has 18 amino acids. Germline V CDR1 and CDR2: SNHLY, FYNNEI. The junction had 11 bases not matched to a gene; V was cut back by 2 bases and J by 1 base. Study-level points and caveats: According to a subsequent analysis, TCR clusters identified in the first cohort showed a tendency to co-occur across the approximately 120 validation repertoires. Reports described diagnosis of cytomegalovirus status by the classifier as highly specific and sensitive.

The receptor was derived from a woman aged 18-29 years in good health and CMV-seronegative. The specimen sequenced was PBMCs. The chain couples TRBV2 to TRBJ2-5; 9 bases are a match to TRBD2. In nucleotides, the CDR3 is TGTGCCAGCAGTGAAACCCTAAGACTAGCGGAGACCCAAGAGACCCAGTACTTC. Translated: CASSETLRLAETQETQYF.